The entry below gives a single T cell receptor beta chain sequence along with its context. This clone appeared many times. Its antigen has not been determined. Per-nucleotide qualities are absent, and no much larger clonotype sits a single base away. No treatment had been received by any patient before thyroid surgery. Using T-cell receptor beta sequencing, the researchers looked back retrospectively at clinical samples from patients, gathered between about 2011 and 2018. Library creation used PCR. The reads were generated on an Illumina HiSeq 4000. High-throughput sequencing was used to profile the TCR beta-chain CDR3 region of each patient. Per the source publication's procedure: The researchers built a classifier to tell apart papillary thyroid cancer patients with distant metastasis, based on CDR3 differences among clinicopathological groups. To measure repertoire diversity the researchers used the Shannon index, while the Morisita-Horn index served to gauge how similar the tumor and blood repertoires were. TCRdb reran the public reads through fastp at Q25 and MiXCR, keeping productive beta chains. It is TCRdb's table, rather than the study itself, that gives the V and J calls and clone size. The sample table records about 16,000 clones; about 31% of these occur just once. The ten largest clones add up to around an eighth of the sample.

This entry is derived from a study of metastatic and nonmetastatic thyroid tumors (TCRdb year 2020). Concerning the study at large: For patients with malignant and with benign thyroid disease, the researchers compared repertoires between peripheral blood samples and tumor or nodule tissue samples. Paper-wide results and their limitations: In both blood and tumor samples, TCR beta diversity was reported to be significantly higher in malignant tumors than in benign nodules.

Trimming at the junction amounts to 4 bases on V and 7 bases on J, and the germline ends lie 10 bases apart. Reading from cysteine to phenylalanine, the CDR3 counts 12 amino acids. Only the CDR3 region is kept as DNA, spanning 36 bases read in frame from base 1. The germline V gene (reference sequence) supplies CDR1 SEHNR and CDR2 FQNEAQ. Sequencing used tumor tissue. The sequence derives from a male donor with papillary thyroid cancer or a benign thyroid nodule (not recorded which). Some clones in this sample may be carry-over from other donors' samples. Recombination joined TRBV7-9 with TRBJ1-1, and perhaps TRBD1 as D gene, on 6 matching bases. Here the CDR3 is given as CASSSMDSEAFF. The DNA is TGTGCCAGCAGCTCCATGGACAGTGAAGCTTTCTTT.